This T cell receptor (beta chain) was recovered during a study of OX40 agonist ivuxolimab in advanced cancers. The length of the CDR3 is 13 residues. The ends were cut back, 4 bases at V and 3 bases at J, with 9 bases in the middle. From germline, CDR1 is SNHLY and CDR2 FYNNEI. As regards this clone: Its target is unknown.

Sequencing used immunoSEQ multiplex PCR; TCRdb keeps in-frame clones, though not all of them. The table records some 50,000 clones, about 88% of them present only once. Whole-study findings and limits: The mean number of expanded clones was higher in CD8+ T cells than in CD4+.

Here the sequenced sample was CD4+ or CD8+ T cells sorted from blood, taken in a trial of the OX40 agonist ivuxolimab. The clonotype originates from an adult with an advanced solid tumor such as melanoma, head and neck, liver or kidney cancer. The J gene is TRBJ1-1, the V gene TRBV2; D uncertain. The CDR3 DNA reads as TGTGCCAGCAGTGCTGACGGGGACACTGAAGCTTTCTTT. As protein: CASSADGDTEAFF.